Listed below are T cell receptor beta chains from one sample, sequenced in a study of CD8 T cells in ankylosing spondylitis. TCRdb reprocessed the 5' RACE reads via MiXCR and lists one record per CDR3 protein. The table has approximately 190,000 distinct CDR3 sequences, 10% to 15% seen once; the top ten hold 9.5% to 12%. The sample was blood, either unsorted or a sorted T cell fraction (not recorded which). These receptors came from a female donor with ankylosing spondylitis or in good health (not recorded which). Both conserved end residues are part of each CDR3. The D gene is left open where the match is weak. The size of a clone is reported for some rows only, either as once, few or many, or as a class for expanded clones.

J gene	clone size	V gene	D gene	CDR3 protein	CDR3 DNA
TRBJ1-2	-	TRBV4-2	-	CASSQGFIGSSLYGYTF	TGTGCCAGCAGCCAAGGGTTCATAGGATCTTCCCTCTATGGCTACACCTTC
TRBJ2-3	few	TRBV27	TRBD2	CASSLRASGGTDTQYF	TGTGCCAGCAGTTTACGGGCTAGCGGGGGCACAGATACGCAGTATTTT
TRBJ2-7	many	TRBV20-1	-	CSAGRYEQYF	TGCAGTGCCGGTCGCTACGAGCAGTACTTC
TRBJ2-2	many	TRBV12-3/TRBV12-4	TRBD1	CASNAPGQLNGELFF	TGTGCCAGCAACGCGCCGGGACAGTTAAACGGGGAGCTGTTTTTT
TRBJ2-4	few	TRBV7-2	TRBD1	CASSNVIGGVKNIQYF	TGTGCCAGCAGCAACGTAATAGGGGGCGTCAAAAACATTCAGTACTTC
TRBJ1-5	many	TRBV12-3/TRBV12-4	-	CASRITVGGGPQHF	TGTGCCAGCAGAATTACAGTTGGTGGGGGGCCCCAGCATTTT
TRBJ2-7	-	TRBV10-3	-	CAIRGETYEQYF	TGTGCCATCAGGGGGGAAACCTACGAGCAGTACTTC
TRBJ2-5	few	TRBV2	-	CASRREQQETQYF	TGTGCCAGCAGGAGGGAACAACAAGAGACCCAGTACTTC
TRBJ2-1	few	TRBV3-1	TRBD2	CASSLRSGASSYNEQFF	TGTGCCAGCAGCTTACGAAGCGGGGCTAGCTCCTACAATGAGCAGTTCTTC
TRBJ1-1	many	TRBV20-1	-	CSGGRPHTEAFF	TGCAGTGGAGGCAGGCCTCACACTGAAGCTTTCTTT
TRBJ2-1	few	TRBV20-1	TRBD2	CSARENGGSYNEQFF	TGCAGTGCTAGAGAAAACGGCGGGAGCTACAATGAGCAGTTCTTC
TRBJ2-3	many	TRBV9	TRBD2	CASSVDSGSGTQYF	TGTGCCAGCAGCGTAGATAGCGGGAGTGGTACGCAGTATTTT
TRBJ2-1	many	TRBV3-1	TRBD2	CASSQDLTSAYNEQFF	TGTGCCAGCAGCCAAGATCTTACTAGCGCGTACAATGAGCAGTTCTTC
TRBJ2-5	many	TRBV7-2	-	CASSGGGEETQYF	TGTGCCAGCAGCGGAGGTGGGGAAGAGACCCAGTACTTC
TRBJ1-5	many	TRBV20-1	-	CSARQPNQPQHF	TGCAGTGCTAGACAGCCCAATCAGCCCCAGCATTTT
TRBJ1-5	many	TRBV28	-	CASRNLAGAGQPQHF	TGTGCCAGCAGGAACCTCGCGGGGGCAGGGCAGCCCCAGCATTTT
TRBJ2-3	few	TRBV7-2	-	CASSLGWAGTRDTQYF	TGTGCCAGCAGCTTAGGGTGGGCAGGCACTAGAGATACGCAGTATTTT
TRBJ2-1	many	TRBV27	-	CASSLRWTGNEQFF	TGTGCCAGCAGTTTGCGTTGGACGGGGAATGAGCAGTTCTTC
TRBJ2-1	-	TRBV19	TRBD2	CATQLAGYNNEQFF	TGTGCCACCCAACTAGCGGGGTACAACAATGAGCAGTTCTTC
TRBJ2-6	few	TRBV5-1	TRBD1	CASSWGQTSGANVLTF	TGCGCCAGCAGCTGGGGACAGACCTCTGGGGCCAACGTCCTGACTTTC
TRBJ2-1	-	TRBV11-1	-	CASSSLGRLVSHEQFF	TGTGCCAGCAGCTCTCTTGGGCGACTAGTCTCCCATGAGCAGTTCTTC
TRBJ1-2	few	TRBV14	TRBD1	CASSGRQGSAYGYTF	TGTGCCAGCAGCGGACGACAGGGCTCGGCCTATGGCTACACCTTC
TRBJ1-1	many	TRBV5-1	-	CASSLSHGGTEAFF	TGCGCCAGCAGCCTATCCCATGGAGGAACTGAAGCTTTCTTT
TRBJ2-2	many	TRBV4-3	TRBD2	CASSQELAGVPTGELFF	TGCGCCAGCAGCCAAGAGCTAGCGGGAGTACCCACCGGGGAGCTGTTTTTT
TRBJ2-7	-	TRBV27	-	CASSLVASYYEQYF	TGTGCCAGCAGTTTGGTCGCCAGTTACTACGAGCAGTACTTC
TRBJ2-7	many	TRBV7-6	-	CASSKRGVRYEQYF	TGTGCCAGCAGCAAACGCGGGGTGCGCTACGAGCAGTACTTC
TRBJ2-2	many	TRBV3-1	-	CASSEDTGELFF	TGTGCCAGCAGCGAGGACACCGGGGAGCTGTTTTTT
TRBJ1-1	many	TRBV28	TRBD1	CASRKGGNTEAFF	TGTGCCAGCAGAAAAGGGGGCAACACTGAAGCTTTCTTT
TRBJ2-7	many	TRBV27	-	CASRLEGAYEQYF	TGTGCCAGCCGTCTGGAGGGGGCATACGAGCAGTACTTC
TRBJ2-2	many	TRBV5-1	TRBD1	CASSPGQGAAGELFF	TGCGCCAGCAGCCCGGGACAGGGGGCAGCCGGGGAGCTGTTTTTT
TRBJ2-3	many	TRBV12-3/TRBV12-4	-	CASSLSRGGTTEQYF	TGTGCCAGCAGTTTATCTCGAGGGGGGACCACCGAACAGTATTTT
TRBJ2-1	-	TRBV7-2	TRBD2	CASSLEASGRGNEQFF	TGTGCCAGCAGCTTAGAGGCTAGCGGGAGGGGAAATGAGCAGTTCTTC
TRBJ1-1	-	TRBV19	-	CASSIFLGEAFF	TGTGCCAGTAGTATTTTCCTGGGGGAAGCTTTCTTT
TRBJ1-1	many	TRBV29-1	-	CSVEGATGGEAFF	TGCAGCGTTGAGGGGGCCACAGGAGGTGAAGCTTTCTTT
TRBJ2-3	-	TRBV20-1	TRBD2	CSARLTGGDTQYF	TGCAGTGCTAGGTTGACGGGAGGGGATACGCAGTATTTT